Listed below are T cell receptor beta chains from one sample, sequenced in a study of control samples from healthy donors and cancer patients. Method: immunoSEQ multiplex PCR; TCRdb's copy keeps in-frame clones and lacks some. This table holds around 110,000 clones, over 75% found once. The sample taken for sequencing was PBMCs. These receptors all come from a woman in her fifties or sixties with colorectal cancer. CDR3s include the opening cysteine and the closing phenylalanine or tryptophan. D genes are given only for firm matches. Size values are once, few and many counts, or a class for expanded clones, and some rows have none.

clone_size	j_call	v_call	d_call	cdr3_aa	cdr3_nt
once	TRBJ2-7	TRBV6-6	TRBD1	CASSPRGLSWDRGNEQYF	TGTGCCAGTAGTCCGCGAGGGTTATCCTGGGACAGGGGAAACGAGCAGTACTTC
few	TRBJ2-7	TRBV7-9	TRBD1	CASSGPTAGTATYEQYF	TGTGCCAGCAGCGGCCCGACAGCCGGGACAGCAACCTACGAGCAGTACTTC
NA	TRBJ2-7	TRBV11-2	NA	CASSSSSYEQYF	TGTGCCAGCAGCTCCTCAAGCTACGAGCAGTACTTC
NA	TRBJ1-2	TRBV29-1	TRBD1	CSAVGTGSYGYTF	TGCAGCGCCGTTGGGACAGGGAGTTATGGCTACACCTTC
NA	TRBJ2-3	TRBV29-1	NA	CSVQATDTQYF	TGCAGCGTACAGGCCACAGATACGCAGTATTTT
NA	TRBJ2-3	TRBV7-9	NA	CASSPGVLELGADTQYF	TGTGCCAGCAGCCCAGGAGTTTTGGAACTAGGCGCAGATACGCAGTATTTT
once	TRBJ1-1	TRBV30	NA	CAWSVARWAFF	TGTGCCTGGAGTGTGGCTAGGTGGGCTTTCTTT
NA	TRBJ2-2	TRBV29-1	TRBD2	CSGRKRGDTGELFF	TGCAGCGGAAGAAAGCGGGGGGACACCGGGGAGCTGTTTTTT
NA	TRBJ2-2	TRBV3-1/TRBV3-2	NA	CASGIQTRATGELFF	TGTGCCAGCGGTATACAAACTAGGGCCACCGGGGAGCTGTTTTTT
NA	TRBJ2-2	TRBV12-3/TRBV12-4	NA	CAGTTPPGELFF	TGTGCCGGAACGACCCCTCCCGGGGAGCTGTTTTTT
NA	TRBJ1-3	TRBV14	NA	CASSFASSGNTIYF	TGTGCCAGCAGCTTCGCCAGCTCTGGAAACACCATATATTTT
NA	TRBJ2-7	TRBV5-1	TRBD2	CASSGRTSGETLGYEQYF	TGCGCCAGCAGCGGACGGACCAGCGGGGAAACTCTAGGCTACGAGCAGTACTTC
NA	TRBJ1-1	TRBV9	NA	CASSTRGVNTEAFF	TGTGCCAGCAGCACCCGAGGAGTGAACACTGAAGCTTTCTTT
NA	TRBJ2-1	TRBV11-3	NA	CASSPQGDEQFF	TGTGCCAGCAGCCCTCAAGGGGATGAGCAGTTCTTC
NA	TRBJ2-2	TRBV2	TRBD2	CASSAQRGGPGGELFF	TGTGCCAGCAGTGCCCAGCGGGGGGGCCCCGGCGGGGAGCTGTTTTTT
NA	TRBJ2-1	TRBV2	TRBD2	CASSARLASSYNEQFF	TGTGCCAGCAGCGCACGACTAGCGAGCTCCTACAATGAGCAGTTCTTC
NA	TRBJ1-5	TRBV6-1	NA	CASSEGTRVQPQHF	TGTGCCAGCAGTGAAGGGACACGGGTTCAGCCCCAGCATTTT
NA	TRBJ2-5	TRBV2	TRBD2	CASCEREGLGETQYF	TGTGCCAGCTGTGAGCGGGAGGGCCTAGGGGAGACCCAGTACTTC
NA	TRBJ2-6	TRBV7-9	TRBD1	CASSPYRRQGGSGANVLTF	TGTGCCAGCAGCCCTTACCGGCGACAGGGTGGTTCTGGGGCCAACGTCCTGACTTTC
NA	TRBJ2-6	TRBV7-3	NA	CASSPDRSGANVLTF	TGTGCCAGCAGCCCCGATCGATCTGGGGCCAACGTCCTGACTTTC
NA	TRBJ2-5	TRBV7-9	TRBD2	CASNTGGQETQYF	TGTGCCAGCAACACGGGGGGGCAAGAGACCCAGTACTTC
once	TRBJ2-5	TRBV29-1	NA	CSAGLLVETQYF	TGCAGCGCCGGGCTCCTTGTAGAGACCCAGTACTTC
NA	TRBJ2-7	TRBV3-1/TRBV3-2	NA	CASSQDSSYEQYF	TGTGCCAGCAGCCAAGATTCCTCGTACGAGCAGTACTTC
NA	TRBJ2-5	TRBV2	NA	CASAKQETQYF	TGTGCCAGCGCGAAACAAGAGACCCAGTACTTC
NA	TRBJ2-2	TRBV25-1	NA	CASSEDIANTGELFF	TGTGCCAGCAGCGAAGACATAGCGAACACCGGGGAGCTGTTTTTT
NA	TRBJ2-2	TRBV6-5	NA	CASRHKAISGELFF	TGTGCCAGCAGACACAAAGCAATCTCCGGGGAGCTGTTTTTT
NA	TRBJ1-6	TRBV15	TRBD1	CATSSSEGAVGNSPLHF	TGTGCCACCAGCAGCTCGGAGGGGGCGGTTGGGAATTCACCCCTCCACTTT
NA	TRBJ2-1	TRBV19	TRBD1	CASSIKTGGWNEQFF	TGTGCCAGTAGTATTAAGACAGGGGGATGGAATGAGCAGTTCTTC
NA	TRBJ1-2	TRBV6-5	NA	CASKTEAYTF	TGTGCCAGCAAAACAGAAGCCTACACCTTC
NA	TRBJ2-7	TRBV15	NA	CATSRPRTGQTYEQYF	TGTGCCACCAGCAGGCCCCGGACTGGGCAAACCTACGAGCAGTACTTC
NA	TRBJ1-1	TRBV20-1	NA	CSASLGRQNTEAFF	TGCAGTGCTAGTCTCGGCAGGCAGAACACTGAAGCTTTCTTT
NA	TRBJ2-3	TRBV27	TRBD2	CASSLTSGSTDTQYF	TGTGCCAGCAGTTTAACTAGCGGGAGCACAGATACGCAGTATTTT